What follows is one TCR beta chain and its context. Using immunoSEQ multiplex PCR, the repertoire was profiled, and TCRdb retains in-frame clones only, with some absent. The data show about 230,000 clones, with roughly 85% seen just once and under 3% held by the top ten. Trimming took 10 bases from V and 5 from J, leaving 24 bases between them. In germline, CDR1 is LNHDA, CDR2 SQIVND (reference sequence). There are 15 residues in the CDR3. This sample is drawn from a study of blood T cell repertoires in COVID-19. The chain links TRBV19 to TRBJ2-7, with D tentatively TRBD2 (5 bases). This sequence was found in a woman in her 70s with active or convalescent COVID-19. The sample taken for sequencing was peripheral blood. This CDR3 is CATRSPASRYDEQYF. CDR3 in DNA: TGTGCCACTCGATCCCCGGCTAGCCGTTATGACGAGCAGTACTTC.